This TCR beta chain was found in a study of blood T cell repertoires in COVID-19. About the study: The samples span acute and convalescent COVID-19 from the United States, Italy and Spain. PBMCs, B-cell-depleted T cells, or T cells provided the cDNA or gDNA that made up the material.

This CDR3 contains 12 residues. The V end lost 4 bases, the J end lost 4 bases, and 6 bases lay between the germline ends. In germline, CDR1 is SGHAT, CDR2 FQNNGV. Authors' methods: Estimation of nucleated cell counts relied on the amplification of reference gene primers. Some clones are missing from TCRdb's copy, which holds only in-frame ones; the method was immunoSEQ multiplex PCR. Clone size and the V and J calls come from that table; the DNA yielded D and trimming. The sample holds approximately 450,000 clones, roughly 90% seen once. The J gene is TRBJ2-3, the V gene TRBV11-2; D remains ambiguous. Sequenced sample: peripheral blood. The clonotype originates from a woman aged 30 to 39 with acute or convalescent COVID-19. CDR3 nucleotides: TGTGCCAGCAGCTATTTAGCAGATACGCAGTATTTT. This sequence encodes CASSYLADTQYF.